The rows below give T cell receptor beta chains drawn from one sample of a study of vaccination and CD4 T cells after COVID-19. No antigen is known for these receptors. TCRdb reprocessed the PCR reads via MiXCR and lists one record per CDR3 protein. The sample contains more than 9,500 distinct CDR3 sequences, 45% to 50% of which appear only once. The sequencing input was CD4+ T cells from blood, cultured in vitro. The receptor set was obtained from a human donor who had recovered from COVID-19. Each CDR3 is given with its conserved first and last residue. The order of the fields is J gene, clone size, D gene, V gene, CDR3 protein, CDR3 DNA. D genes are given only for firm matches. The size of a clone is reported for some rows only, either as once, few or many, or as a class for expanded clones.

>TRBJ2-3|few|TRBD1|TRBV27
CASSIRDRGDSGSKTDTQYF
TGTGCCAGCAGTATCCGGGACAGGGGTGACAGCGGGAGTAAAACAGATACGCAGTATTTT
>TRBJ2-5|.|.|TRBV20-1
CSASRSWVYQETQYF
TGCAGTGCTAGTCGTAGCTGGGTGTACCAAGAGACCCAGTACTTC
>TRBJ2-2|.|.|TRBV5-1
CASTLGRPNTGELFF
TGCGCCAGCACTTTGGGACGTCCGAACACCGGGGAGCTGTTTTTT
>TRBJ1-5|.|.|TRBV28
CASSYVGDQPQHF
TGTGCCAGCAGTTATGTGGGCGATCAGCCCCAGCATTTT
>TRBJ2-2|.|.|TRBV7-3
CASSLQVTGELFF
TGTGCCAGCAGCTTACAGGTCACCGGGGAGCTGTTTTTT
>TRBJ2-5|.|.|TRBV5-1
CASSLAEWDETQYF
TGCGCCAGCAGCTTAGCGGAGTGGGACGAGACCCAGTACTTC
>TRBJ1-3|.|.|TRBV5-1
CASSLGGTSGNTIYF
TGCGCCAGCAGCTTGGGAGGGACCTCTGGAAACACCATATATTTT
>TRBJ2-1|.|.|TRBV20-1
CSAIPRANEQFF
TGCAGTGCTATTCCAAGGGCGAATGAGCAGTTCTTC
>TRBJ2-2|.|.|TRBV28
CASKGQNTGELFF
TGTGCCAGCAAAGGACAGAACACCGGGGAGCTGTTTTTT
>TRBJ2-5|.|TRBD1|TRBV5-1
CASTRGQGQETQYF
TGCGCCAGTACCCGCGGACAGGGACAAGAGACCCAGTACTTC
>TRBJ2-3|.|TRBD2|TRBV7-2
CASSFGLAGADTQYF
TGTGCCAGCAGCTTCGGGCTAGCGGGAGCCGATACGCAGTATTTT
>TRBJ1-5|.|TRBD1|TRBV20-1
CSANSGTGIQPQHF
TGCAGTGCAAACTCCGGGACAGGGATTCAGCCCCAGCATTTT
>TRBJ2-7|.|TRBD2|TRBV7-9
CASGPGLAEYEQYF
TGTGCCAGCGGGCCGGGACTAGCGGAGTACGAGCAGTACTTC
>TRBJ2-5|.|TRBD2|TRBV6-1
CASSGLAGGKVETQYF
TGTGCCAGCAGTGGACTAGCGGGAGGGAAGGTAGAGACCCAGTACTTC
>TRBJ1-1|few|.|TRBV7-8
CASSFQGDTEAFF
TGTGCCAGCAGCTTTCAAGGGGACACTGAAGCTTTCTTT
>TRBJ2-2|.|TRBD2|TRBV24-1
CATSDRWTSQNTGELFF
TGTGCCACCAGTGATCGGTGGACTAGTCAGAACACCGGGGAGCTGTTTTTT
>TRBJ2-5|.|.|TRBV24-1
CATSEGDNSRGKETQYF
TGTGCCACCAGTGAAGGGGACAACTCTCGTGGGAAAGAGACCCAGTACTTC